This T cell receptor beta chain was observed in a study of shared clonotypes between healthy human individuals. Turning to the study itself: Plates per donor: three CD4 naive, three CD4 memory, two CD8 naive, one CD8 memory. Study observations and caveats: In general, naive subsets displayed greater estimated richness than memory subsets did.

On this clone itself: Its antigen is unknown.

The CDR3 covers 15 residues. With 2 bases removed from V and 6 bases from J, the gap between germline ends came to 15 bases. CDR1 and CDR2 from the germline V gene are SEHNR and FQNEAQ (reference sequence). The repertoire was sequenced with immunoSEQ multiplex PCR; TCRdb's copy has only in-frame clones and lacks some. Among 600,000 to 800,000 clones listed, approximately 72% were seen once. The receptor's source is a woman aged 30 to 39 in good health. The V and J genes are TRBV7-9 and TRBJ2-3; D could derive from TRBD1 or TRBD2 (5 bases each). Material: memory CD4+ T cells sorted from blood. Subset meaning: CD45RA-negative fraction. CDR3: CASSLLGQGEDTQYF. The CDR3 DNA reads TGTGCCAGCAGCTTACTGGGGCAGGGAGAGGATACGCAGTATTTT.